The sequence of this T cell receptor (beta chain) was determined in a study of tumor and adjacent non-tumor tissue in lung cancer. For the study at large: The patients, some ten men and several women, were roughly 31 to 80 with stage I to III disease. On average, productive TCRbeta reads reached around 4 million per sample. General study results and limits: Normal lung showed higher cumulative top 100 clone frequency than tumor. Significantly higher TCR diversity was found in tumor than normal lung.

The CDR3 runs to 16 residues. Germline CDR1 MNHEY, CDR2 SVGAGI. With regard to this clonotype: Its cognate antigen is unknown. A junction boundary mismatches the germline segment, possibly from a read error.

A modified ARM-PCR protocol with three rounds of nested PCR amplified TCRbeta. TCRdb analysed the multiplex PCR reads with MiXCR anew, one entry per CDR3 protein. The data show about 80,000 distinct CDR3 sequences, roughly 80% seen once. No cell sorting was done before RNA was extracted from the tissue. More than 3 cm separated this lung sample from the edge of the tumor. The sample was distant non-tumor lung tissue. This clonotype was obtained from a man in his sixties with non-small cell lung cancer. The rearrangement joins TRBV6-5 to TRBJ2-1; TRBD2 matches at 7 bases. The DNA of the CDR3 is TGTGCCAGCAGTCGCCTTTGGAGCGGGATAGGGGATGAGCAGTTCTTT. It specifies CASSRLWSGIGDEQFF.